This TCR beta chain was observed in a study of blood T cell repertoires in COVID-19. The V gene's germline CDR1 is SGHRS and CDR2 YFSETQ. The CDR3 spans 13 residues. The V gene end was trimmed by 8 bases and the J gene end by 3 bases; junction bases not matched to a gene: 7. Profiled with immunoSEQ multiplex PCR; TCRdb holds only in-frame clones, not every one. This sample carries 400,000 to 550,000 clones, 70% to 90% of them seen once, and the ten largest clones take approximately 2%. The sequence was obtained from a young woman with acute COVID-19. The chain joins TRBV5-1 to TRBJ2-7; TRBD1 matches 8 bases. The sample consisted of PBMCs or T cells enriched from blood (not recorded which). Here the CDR3 DNA reads TGCGCCAGAGGGACAGGTCTGGGCTACGAGCAGTACTTC. As protein: CARGTGLGYEQYF. Using reference TRBV5-1 and TRBJ2-7 for the parts outside the CDR3, the full variable domain is KAGVTQTPRYLIKTRGQQVTLSCSPISGHRSVSWYQQTPGQGLQFLFEYFSETQRNKGNFPGRFSGRQFSNSRSEMNVSTLELGDSALYLCARGTGLGYEQYFGPGTRLTVT.